This TCR beta chain was sequenced in a study of T-cell reconstitution after alpha-beta-depleted transplantation in children (dated by TCRdb to about 2016). With regard to the full study: Using TCR repertoire profiling, the study quantitatively followed how T-cell immune reconstitution unfolded in children after TCRalphabeta/CD19-depleted allogeneic hematopoietic cell transplantation.

Library preparation used PCR. This sample was sequenced with an Illumina HiSeq 2500. TCR library preparation used molecular barcoding, with unique molecular identifiers applied to normalize quantification of the TCRbeta repertoire. In-frame beta chains were kept once TCRdb had trimmed the public reads at Q25 with fastp and called clones with MiXCR. Here each entry gathers all rows of one CDR3 protein and keeps the most common genes and DNA. The sample has about 500,000 distinct CDR3 sequences on record, 30% to 35% of them singletons. The leading ten clones occupy more than 2% of the sample. The germline V gene encodes CDR1 KGHSH and CDR2 LQKENI. Trimming takes 5 bases from V and 4 bases from J, and the germline ends sit 15 bases apart. Including the terminal cysteine and phenylalanine, the CDR3 comprises 15 residues. Only the CDR3 portion is preserved as DNA: 45 bases, with reading frame beginning at the first base.

This clonotype turned up a few times. What this receptor recognizes is not known. Qualities for individual bases were not recorded, and no much larger clone is one base off. The clonotype originates from a human donor who donated a stem cell graft to a child with aplastic anemia. Sequenced here: PBMCs from the stem cell graft donor, sampled from the stem cell graft. The chain is assembled from TRBV18 and TRBJ1-5, with TRBD1 as a weak D call on 5 bases. DNA sequence: TGTGCCAGCTCATCCGGGACGCAGACGAATCAGCCCCAGCATTTT. This encodes CASSSGTQTNQPQHF.